This T cell receptor beta chain was identified during a study of cytomegalovirus exposure and HLA in healthy donors. Findings of the study overall: Roughly uniform sequencing depth across donors was assumed, possibly incorrectly. Some TCR beta chains (more than 150 of them) were listed as cytomegalovirus-associated. Later analysis placed DRB1 highest and HLA-C lowest in TCR association rates, which differed by HLA locus.

With regard to this clone: No antigen is known for it.

With 60 Vbeta and 13 Jbeta primers, the PCR was carried out. Profiled with immunoSEQ multiplex PCR; TCRdb holds only in-frame clones, not every one. The sample has over 35,000 clones, approximately 63% seen once; the top ten hold roughly 4%. Healthy bone marrow donors supplied every sample. Germline V gene lookup returns CDR1 MNHNS and CDR2 SASEGT. Losses at the gene ends were 3 bases for V and 7 bases for J; bases not matched to a gene: 5. CDR3 length: 14 residues. The V gene is TRBV6-1, the J gene TRBJ2-4; 8 bases match TRBD1. The receptor's source is a man aged 40-49 years in good health and CMV-seronegative. Input material: PBMCs. For the CDR3, the DNA is TGTGCCAGCAGTGAGCAGGGGGCTTGGAACATTCAGTACTTC. Its protein is CASSEQGAWNIQYF.